This T cell receptor (beta chain) was retrieved from a study of cytomegalovirus exposure and HLA in healthy donors. Details on this clone: No antigen is known for it. This sample includes further DNA sequences coding for the same CDR3.

General observations from the study: Later work associated roughly 17,000 TCR beta sequences with HLA alleles at 0.05 false discovery rate.

From germline, CDR1 is LNHDA and CDR2 SQIVND (reference sequence). V gave up 10 bases and J gave up 5 bases; unmatched junction bases: 15. The CDR3 runs to 15 residues. 60 Vbeta and 13 Jbeta primers were used in PCR. Sequencing was performed with immunoSEQ multiplex PCR; in TCRdb, only in-frame clones are kept and a portion is missing. The top ten clones hold 5.5% to 6.5% of a sample with 150,000 to 180,000 clones, around 82% of them seen once. The TCR was taken from a woman between 40 and 55 years old in good health and CMV-seropositive. Sequenced: PBMCs. The chain joins TRBV19 to TRBJ2-7, with 9 bases that match TRBD1. The CDR3 loop reads CATAAPGTGTHEQYF. The CDR3 DNA reads as TGTGCCACTGCGGCTCCCGGGACAGGGACTCACGAGCAGTACTTC.